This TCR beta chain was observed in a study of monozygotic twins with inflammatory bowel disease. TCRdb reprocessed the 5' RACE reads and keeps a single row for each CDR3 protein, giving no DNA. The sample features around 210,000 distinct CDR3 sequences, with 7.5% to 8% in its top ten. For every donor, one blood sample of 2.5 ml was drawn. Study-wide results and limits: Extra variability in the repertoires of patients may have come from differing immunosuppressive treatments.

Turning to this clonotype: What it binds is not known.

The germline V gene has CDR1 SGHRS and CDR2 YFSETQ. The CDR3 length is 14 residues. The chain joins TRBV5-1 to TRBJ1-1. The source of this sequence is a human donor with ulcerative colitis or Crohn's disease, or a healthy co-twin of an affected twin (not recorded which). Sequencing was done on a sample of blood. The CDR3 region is CASSLVGERTEAFF.